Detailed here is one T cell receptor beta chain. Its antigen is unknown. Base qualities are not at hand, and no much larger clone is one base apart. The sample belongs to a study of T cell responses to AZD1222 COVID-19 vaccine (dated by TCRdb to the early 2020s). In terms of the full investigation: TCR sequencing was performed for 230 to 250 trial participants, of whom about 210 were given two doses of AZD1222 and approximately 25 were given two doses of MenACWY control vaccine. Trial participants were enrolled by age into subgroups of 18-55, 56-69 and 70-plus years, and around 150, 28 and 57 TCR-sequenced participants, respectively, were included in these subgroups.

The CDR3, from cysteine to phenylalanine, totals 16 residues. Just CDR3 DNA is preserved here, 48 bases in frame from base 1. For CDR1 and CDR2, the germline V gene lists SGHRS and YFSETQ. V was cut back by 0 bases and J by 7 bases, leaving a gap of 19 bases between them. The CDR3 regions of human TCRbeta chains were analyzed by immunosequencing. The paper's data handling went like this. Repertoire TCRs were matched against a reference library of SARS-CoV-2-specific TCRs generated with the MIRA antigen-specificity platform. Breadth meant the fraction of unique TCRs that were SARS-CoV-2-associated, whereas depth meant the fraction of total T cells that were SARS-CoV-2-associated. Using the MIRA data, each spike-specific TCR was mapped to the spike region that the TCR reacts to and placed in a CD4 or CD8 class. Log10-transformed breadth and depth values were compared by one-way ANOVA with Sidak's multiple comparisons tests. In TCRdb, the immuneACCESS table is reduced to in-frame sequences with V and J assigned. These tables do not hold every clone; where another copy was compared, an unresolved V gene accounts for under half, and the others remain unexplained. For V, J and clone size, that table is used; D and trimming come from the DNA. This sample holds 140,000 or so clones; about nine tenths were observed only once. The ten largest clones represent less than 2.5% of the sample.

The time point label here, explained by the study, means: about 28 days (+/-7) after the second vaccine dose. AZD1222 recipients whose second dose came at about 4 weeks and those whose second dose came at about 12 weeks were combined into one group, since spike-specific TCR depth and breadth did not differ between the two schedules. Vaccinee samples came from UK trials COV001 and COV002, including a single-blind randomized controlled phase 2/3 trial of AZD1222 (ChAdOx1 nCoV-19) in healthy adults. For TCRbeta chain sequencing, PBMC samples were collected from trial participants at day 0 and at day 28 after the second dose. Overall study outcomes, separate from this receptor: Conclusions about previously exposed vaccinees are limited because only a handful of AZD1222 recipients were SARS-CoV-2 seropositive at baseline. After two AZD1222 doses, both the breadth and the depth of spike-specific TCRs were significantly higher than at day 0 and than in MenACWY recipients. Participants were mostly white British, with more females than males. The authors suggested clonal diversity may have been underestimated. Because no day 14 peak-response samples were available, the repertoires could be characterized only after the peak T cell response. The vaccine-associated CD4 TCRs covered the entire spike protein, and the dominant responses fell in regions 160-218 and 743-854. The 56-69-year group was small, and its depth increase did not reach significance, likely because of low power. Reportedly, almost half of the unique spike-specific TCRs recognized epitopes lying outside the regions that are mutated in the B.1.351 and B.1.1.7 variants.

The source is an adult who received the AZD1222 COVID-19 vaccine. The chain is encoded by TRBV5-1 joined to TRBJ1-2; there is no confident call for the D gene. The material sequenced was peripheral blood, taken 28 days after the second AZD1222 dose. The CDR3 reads CASSLEGRTASRGYTF. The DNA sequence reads TGCGCCAGCAGCTTGGAGGGCAGGACGGCTAGTCGTGGCTACACCTTC.